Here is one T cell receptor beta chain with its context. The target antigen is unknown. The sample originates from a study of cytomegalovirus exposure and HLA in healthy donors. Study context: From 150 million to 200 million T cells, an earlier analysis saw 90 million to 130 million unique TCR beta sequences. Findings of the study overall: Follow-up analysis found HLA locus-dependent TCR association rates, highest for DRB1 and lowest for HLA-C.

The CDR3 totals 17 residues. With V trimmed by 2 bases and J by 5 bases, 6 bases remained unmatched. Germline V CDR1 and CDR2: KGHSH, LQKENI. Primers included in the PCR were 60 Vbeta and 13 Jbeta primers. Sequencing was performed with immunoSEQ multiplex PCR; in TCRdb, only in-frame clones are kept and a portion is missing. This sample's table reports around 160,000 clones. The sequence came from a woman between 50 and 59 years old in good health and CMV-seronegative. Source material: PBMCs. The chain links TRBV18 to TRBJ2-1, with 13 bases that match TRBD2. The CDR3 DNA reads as TGTGCCAGCTCACCAGGGACTAGCGGGGTATTCAACAATGAGCAGTTCTTC. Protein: CASSPGTSGVFNNEQFF.